This is a list of T cell receptor beta chains from one sample in a study of CD8 T cells in Susac syndrome. TCRdb reprocessed the immunoSEQ multiplex PCR reads with MiXCR, giving one entry per CDR3 protein. The data contain about 140,000 distinct CDR3 sequences, over 90% of them singletons. Sequenced material: CD4+ T cells from PBMCs. These receptors were collected from a human donor with Susac syndrome. CDR3s include the opening cysteine and the closing phenylalanine or tryptophan. The D gene is left open where the match is weak. Where a row states a size, it is once, few, many or the class of an expanded clone; other rows omit it.

>TRBV7-9|few|TRBJ2-5|-
CASSLAGTETQYF
TGTGCCAGCAGCTTGGCGGGGACCGAGACCCAGTACTTC
>TRBV18|-|TRBJ2-7|-
CASSPFDHSYEQYF
TGTGCCAGCTCACCATTCGATCACTCCTACGAGCAGTACTTC
>TRBV29-1|-|TRBJ1-1|-
CSVVSNTEAFF
TGCAGCGTTGTCTCGAACACTGAAGCTTTCTTT
>TRBV2|-|TRBJ2-1|TRBD2
CASRKAGALIYNEQFF
TGTGCCAGCAGAAAAGCGGGAGCCCTTATTTACAATGAGCAGTTCTTC
>TRBV4-1|-|TRBJ1-2|TRBD1
CASSQLTGPRTSGGYTF
TGCGCCAGCAGCCAATTGACAGGGCCCCGGACCTCGGGCGGCTACACCTTC
>TRBV9|-|TRBJ2-3|TRBD2
CASSPWEGNTDTQYF
TGTGCCAGCAGCCCCTGGGAGGGGAACACAGATACGCAGTATTTT
>TRBV20-1|-|TRBJ1-1|TRBD1
CSVPTGNRRNTEAFF
TGCAGTGTTCCGACAGGGAATAGGAGAAACACTGAAGCTTTCTTT
>TRBV20-1|-|TRBJ2-1|-
CSAIAASYNEQFF
TGCAGTGCCATAGCGGCCTCCTACAATGAGCAGTTCTTC
>TRBV15|-|TRBJ2-2|TRBD2
CATSRAGVWGELFF
TGTGCCACCAGCCGAGCGGGAGTGTGGGGGGAGCTGTTTTTT
>TRBV7-9|-|TRBJ2-2|-
CASSLEINTGELFF
TGTGCCAGCAGCTTAGAGATCAACACCGGGGAGCTGTTTTTT
>TRBV19|-|TRBJ1-2|-
CASKGTAYGYTF
TGTGCCAGTAAAGGGACGGCCTATGGCTACACCTTC
>TRBV6-5|-|TRBJ1-1|-
CASSYSDSNEAFF
TGTGCCAGCAGTTACTCGGACAGTAATGAAGCTTTCTTT
>TRBV30|-|TRBJ2-6|TRBD2
CAWSVGLAGVAGANVLTF
TGTGCCTGGAGTGTAGGGCTAGCGGGAGTCGCAGGGGCCAACGTCCTGACTTTC
>TRBV7-2|-|TRBJ1-2|TRBD1
CASSRQGNSYGYTF
TGTGCCAGCAGCCGACAGGGAAATAGCTATGGCTACACCTTC
>TRBV14|-|TRBJ1-1|-
CASSPLAAGFNTEAFF
TGTGCCAGCAGCCCCCTCGCAGCGGGGTTCAACACTGAAGCTTTCTTT
>TRBV30|once|TRBJ2-5|-
CAWSGKSGTGTGETQYF
TGTGCCTGGAGTGGAAAATCCGGGACGGGAACTGGGGAGACCCAGTACTTC
>TRBV12-3/TRBV12-4|-|TRBJ1-5|TRBD1
CASRPPRTGGINQPQHF
TGTGCCAGCAGACCACCCCGGACAGGGGGGATCAATCAGCCCCAGCATTTT
>TRBV27|-|TRBJ2-4|-
CASSLSVGTAKNIQYF
TGTGCCAGCAGTTTGAGTGTTGGGACGGCCAAAAACATTCAGTACTTC
>TRBV18|once|TRBJ1-1|-
CASSPEVHRAGTEAFF
TGTGCCAGCTCACCTGAGGTACACAGGGCCGGCACTGAAGCTTTCTTT
>TRBV20-1|-|TRBJ2-1|TRBD2
CSAPLSSGRKYNEQFF
TGCAGTGCTCCCTTGAGTAGCGGGAGGAAATACAATGAGCAGTTCTTC
>TRBV12-3/TRBV12-4|-|TRBJ1-5|TRBD1
CASRRDRGNQPQHF
TGTGCCAGCAGGCGGGACAGGGGCAATCAGCCCCAGCATTTT
>TRBV2|-|TRBJ2-1|-
CASRREQSSSYNEQFF
TGTGCCAGCAGACGGGAACAGAGCAGCTCCTACAATGAGCAGTTCTTC
>TRBV28|few|TRBJ1-5|-
CASSLQGPNQPQHF
TGTGCCAGCAGTTTACAGGGTCCGAATCAGCCCCAGCATTTT
>TRBV29-1|few|TRBJ2-3|-
CSARPGTDTQYF
TGCAGCGCCCGACCAGGGACAGATACGCAGTATTTT
>TRBV30|-|TRBJ1-2|TRBD1
CAWNHRGGYGYTF
TGTGCCTGGAACCACAGGGGGGGCTATGGCTACACCTTC
>TRBV9|-|TRBJ2-1|TRBD1
CASSVVGQGFNEQFF
TGTGCCAGCAGCGTAGTAGGACAGGGGTTCAATGAGCAGTTCTTC
>TRBV28|-|TRBJ1-2|-
CATRGGGYGYTF
TGTGCCACTAGAGGGGGAGGCTATGGCTACACCTTC
>TRBV7-8|-|TRBJ2-7|TRBD2
CASSLRLAGVEQYF
TGTGCCAGCAGCTTAAGGCTAGCGGGGGTCGAGCAGTACTTC
>TRBV30|-|TRBJ1-5|-
CAWSTGWTQHF
TGTGCCTGGAGTACGGGCTGGACCCAGCATTTT
>TRBV28|-|TRBJ1-2|-
CASSPQPGMKGYTF
TGTGCCAGCAGTCCCCAACCGGGTATGAAGGGCTACACCTTC